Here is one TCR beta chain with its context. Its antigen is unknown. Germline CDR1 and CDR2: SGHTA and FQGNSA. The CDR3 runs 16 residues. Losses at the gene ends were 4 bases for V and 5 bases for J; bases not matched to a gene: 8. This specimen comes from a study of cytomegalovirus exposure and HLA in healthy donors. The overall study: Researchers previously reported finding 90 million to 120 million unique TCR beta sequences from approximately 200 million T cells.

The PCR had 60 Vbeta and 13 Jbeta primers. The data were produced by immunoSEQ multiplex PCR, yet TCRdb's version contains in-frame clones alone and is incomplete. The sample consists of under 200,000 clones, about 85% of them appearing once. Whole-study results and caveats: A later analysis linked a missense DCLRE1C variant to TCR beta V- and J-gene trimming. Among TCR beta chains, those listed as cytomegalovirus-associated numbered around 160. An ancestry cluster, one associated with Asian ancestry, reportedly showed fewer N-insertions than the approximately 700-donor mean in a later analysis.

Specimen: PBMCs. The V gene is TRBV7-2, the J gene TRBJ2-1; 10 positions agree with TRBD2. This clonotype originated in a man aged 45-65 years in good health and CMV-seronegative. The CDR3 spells CASSSYLAGVNNEQFF. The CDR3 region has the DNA TGTGCCAGCAGCTCCTACCTAGCGGGGGTAAACAATGAGCAGTTCTTC. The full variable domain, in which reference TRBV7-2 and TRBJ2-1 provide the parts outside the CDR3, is GAGVSQSPSNKVTEKGKDVELRCDPISGHTALYWYRQSLGQGLEFLIYFQGNSAPDKSGLPSDRFSAERTGGSVSTLTIQRTQQEDSAVYLCASSSYLAGVNNEQFFGPGTRLTVL.